This T cell receptor beta chain was identified in a study of blood T cell repertoires in COVID-19. Study context: Samples came from the United States, Italy and Spain, spanning acute and convalescent COVID-19. Sample material is recorded as cDNA or gDNA derived from T cells, B-cell-depleted T cells, or PBMCs.

Data came from immunoSEQ multiplex PCR; TCRdb stores just in-frame clones and leaves some out. The data show under 100,000 clones, with just over 90% seen just once and 4.5% to 5.5% held by the top ten. CDR1 and CDR2 (germline): LGHDT, YNNKEL (reference sequence). The CDR3 sequence is 13 residues long. The V end lost 2 bases, the J end lost 7 bases, and 8 bases lay between the germline ends. The genes are TRBV3-1 (or the pseudogene TRBV3-2) and TRBJ1-4, with D maybe TRBD1 (6 bases). The sequence derives from a man in his fifties with acute or convalescent COVID-19. The specimen sequenced was peripheral blood. The CDR3 protein is CASSQSGAEKLFF. For the CDR3, the DNA is TGTGCCAGCAGCCAATCAGGGGCTGAAAAACTGTTTTTT.